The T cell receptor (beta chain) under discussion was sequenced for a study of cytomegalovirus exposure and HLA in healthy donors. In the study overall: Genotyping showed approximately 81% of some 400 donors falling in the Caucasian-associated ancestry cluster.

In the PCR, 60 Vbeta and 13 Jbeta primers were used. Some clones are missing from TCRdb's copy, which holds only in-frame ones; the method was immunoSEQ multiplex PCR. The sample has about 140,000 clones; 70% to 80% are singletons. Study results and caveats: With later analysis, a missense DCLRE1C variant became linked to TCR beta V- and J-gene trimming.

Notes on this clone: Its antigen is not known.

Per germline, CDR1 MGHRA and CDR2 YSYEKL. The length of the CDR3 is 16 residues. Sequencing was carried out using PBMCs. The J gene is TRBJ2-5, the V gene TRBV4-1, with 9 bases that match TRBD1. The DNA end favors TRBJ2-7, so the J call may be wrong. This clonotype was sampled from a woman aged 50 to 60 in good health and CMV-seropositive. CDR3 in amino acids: CASSQNPGQGPYEQYF. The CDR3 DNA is TGCGCCAGCAGCCAGAACCCGGGACAGGGACCCTACGAGCAGTACTTC.